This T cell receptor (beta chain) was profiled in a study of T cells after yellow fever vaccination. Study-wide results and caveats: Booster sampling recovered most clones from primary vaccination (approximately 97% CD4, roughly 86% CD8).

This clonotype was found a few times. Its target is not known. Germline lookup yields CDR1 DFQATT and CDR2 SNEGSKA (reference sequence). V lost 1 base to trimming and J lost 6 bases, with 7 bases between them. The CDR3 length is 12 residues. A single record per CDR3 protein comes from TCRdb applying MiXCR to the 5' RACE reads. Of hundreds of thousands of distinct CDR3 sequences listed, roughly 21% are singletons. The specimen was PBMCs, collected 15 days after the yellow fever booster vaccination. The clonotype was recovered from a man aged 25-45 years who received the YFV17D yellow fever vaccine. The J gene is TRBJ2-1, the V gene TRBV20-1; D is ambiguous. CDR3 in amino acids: CSARGQLNEQFF. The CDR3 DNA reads TGCAGTGCTAGAGGACAACTCAATGAGCAGTTCTTC.